Included here is one T cell receptor (beta chain) sequence, with context. The junction differs from germline at one of its ends, possibly a read error. Germline DNA was also extracted, with blood RNA taken from unsorted whole blood. Preoperatively, peripheral blood was drawn, approximately 4.2 milliliters in total. This sample stems from a study of tumor-infiltrating lymphocytes in primary liver carcinoma. The germline CDR1 and CDR2 sequences are SGHRS and YFSETQ. CDR3 length equals 16 residues. A primer in the constant region served to generate TCR beta cDNA from 500 ng of total RNA. A slightly modified ARM-PCR protocol with three nested multiplex PCR rounds produced these TCR beta libraries. Amplification in the first two PCR rounds was performed using TRBV1-TRBV30 forward primers and a C-beta reverse primer for 10 cycles each. TCRdb fed the multiplex PCR reads into MiXCR, producing one record per CDR3 protein. The sample lists about 320,000 distinct CDR3 sequences, 65% occurring once.

The sequence was obtained from a man aged 35-49 years with primary liver carcinoma and hepatitis B virus infection. The chain uses TRBV5-1 and TRBJ2-1; 11 bases map to TRBD2. Sequencing was done on a sample of peripheral blood. The CDR3 nucleotides are TGCGTCAGCAGCCGCGGACTAGCGGGCCCCTACAATGAGCAGTTCTTC. This codes for CVSSRGLAGPYNEQFF. Full variable domain (missing parts from reference TRBV5-1 and TRBJ2-1): KAGVTQTPRYLIKTRGQQVTLSCSPISGHRSVSWYQQTPGQGLQFLFEYFSETQRNKGNFPGRFSGRQFSNSRSEMNVSTLELGDSALYLCVSSRGLAGPYNEQFFGPGTRLTVL.